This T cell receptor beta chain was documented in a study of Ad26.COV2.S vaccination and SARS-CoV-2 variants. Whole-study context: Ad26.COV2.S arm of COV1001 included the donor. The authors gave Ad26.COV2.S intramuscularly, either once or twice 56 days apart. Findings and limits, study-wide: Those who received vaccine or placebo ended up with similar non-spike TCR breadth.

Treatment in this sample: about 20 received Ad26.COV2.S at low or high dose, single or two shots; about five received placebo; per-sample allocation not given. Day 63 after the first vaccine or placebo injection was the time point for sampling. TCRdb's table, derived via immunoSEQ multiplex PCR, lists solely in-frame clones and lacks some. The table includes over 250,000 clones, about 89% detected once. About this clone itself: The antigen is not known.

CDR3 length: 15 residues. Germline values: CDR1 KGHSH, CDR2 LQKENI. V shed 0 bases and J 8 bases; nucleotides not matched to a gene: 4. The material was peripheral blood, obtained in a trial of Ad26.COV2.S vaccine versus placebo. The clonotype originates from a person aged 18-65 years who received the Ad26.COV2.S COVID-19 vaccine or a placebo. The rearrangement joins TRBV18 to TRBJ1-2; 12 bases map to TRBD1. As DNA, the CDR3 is TGTGCCAGCTCACCACCGGGACAGGGGGCATGGGGCTACACCTTC. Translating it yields CASSPPGQGAWGYTF.